This is a list of T cell receptor beta chains from one sample in a study of blood T cell repertoires in COVID-19. Some clones are missing from TCRdb's copy, which holds only in-frame ones; the method was immunoSEQ multiplex PCR. The repertoire holds 150,000 to 200,000 clones, with approximately 90% as singletons. The sequencing sample was made of peripheral blood. All receptors derive from a human donor in a cohort sampled during active COVID-19. The CDR3 runs from the conserved cysteine through the conserved F or W. Each record gives: D gene, J gene, V gene, clone size, CDR3 protein, CDR3 DNA. The D gene is left open where the match is weak. For some rows the clone size is stated as once, few or many, or as a class when expanded; others skip it.

d_gene: TRBD1
j_gene: TRBJ1-5
v_gene: TRBV5-6
abundance: .
CDR3aa: CASSSGQVSNQPQHF
CDR3nt: TGTGCCAGCAGCTCGGGACAGGTGAGCAATCAGCCCCAGCATTTT

d_gene: TRBD1
j_gene: TRBJ1-1
v_gene: TRBV18
abundance: .
CDR3aa: CASSLYISQGANTEAFF
CDR3nt: TGTGCCAGCTCACTTTATATATCCCAGGGGGCAAACACTGAAGCTTTCTTT

d_gene: TRBD1
j_gene: TRBJ1-4
v_gene: TRBV15
abundance: .
CDR3aa: CATGQGAPANEKLFF
CDR3nt: TGTGCCACCGGACAGGGGGCGCCTGCTAATGAAAAACTGTTTTTT

d_gene: TRBD1
j_gene: TRBJ2-5
v_gene: TRBV11-2
abundance: .
CDR3aa: CASSFDRGKETQYF
CDR3nt: TGTGCCAGCAGCTTCGACAGGGGGAAAGAGACCCAGTACTTC

d_gene: .
j_gene: TRBJ2-1
v_gene: TRBV7-9
abundance: .
CDR3aa: CASSPTHSFQREFF
CDR3nt: TGTGCCAGCAGCCCAACCCACTCCTTCCAAAGAGAGTTCTTC

d_gene: .
j_gene: TRBJ2-7
v_gene: TRBV27
abundance: once
CDR3aa: CASTKFSYEQYF
CDR3nt: TGTGCCAGCACCAAATTCTCCTACGAGCAGTACTTC

d_gene: TRBD1
j_gene: TRBJ1-1
v_gene: TRBV7-2
abundance: once
CDR3aa: CASSRQGGNTEAFF
CDR3nt: TGTGCCAGCAGCAGACAGGGAGGGAACACTGAAGCTTTCTTT

d_gene: .
j_gene: TRBJ1-3
v_gene: TRBV12-1
abundance: .
CDR3aa: CASSFRVISGNTIYF
CDR3nt: TGTGCCAGCAGCTTTCGAGTAATCTCTGGAAACACCATATATTTT

d_gene: .
j_gene: TRBJ2-2
v_gene: TRBV7-9
abundance: .
CDR3aa: CASSPSGANTGELFF
CDR3nt: TGTGCCAGCAGCCCGAGCGGAGCGAACACCGGGGAGCTGTTTTTT

d_gene: TRBD1
j_gene: TRBJ1-2
v_gene: TRBV28
abundance: .
CDR3aa: CASSGTVYGYTF
CDR3nt: TGTGCCAGCAGTGGGACAGTATATGGCTACACCTTC

d_gene: .
j_gene: TRBJ2-7
v_gene: TRBV10-3
abundance: .
CDR3aa: CAISDPRVSYEQYF
CDR3nt: TGTGCCATCAGTGATCCCAGGGTCTCCTACGAGCAGTACTTC

d_gene: TRBD1
j_gene: TRBJ1-2
v_gene: TRBV27
abundance: .
CDR3aa: CASSLTGGGYGYTF
CDR3nt: TGTGCCAGCAGTCTGACAGGGGGTGGCTATGGCTACACCTTC

d_gene: .
j_gene: TRBJ1-1
v_gene: TRBV5-1
abundance: .
CDR3aa: CASHRRVNTEAFF
CDR3nt: TGCGCCAGCCACAGGCGTGTGAACACTGAAGCTTTCTTT

d_gene: .
j_gene: TRBJ1-5
v_gene: TRBV21-1
abundance: .
CDR3aa: CASWAAGGAEPQHF
CDR3nt: TGTGCCAGCTGGGCGGCAGGGGGCGCAGAGCCCCAGCATTTT

d_gene: .
j_gene: TRBJ2-3
v_gene: TRBV9
abundance: once
CDR3aa: CASGERDSTTDTQYF
CDR3nt: TGTGCCAGCGGGGAAAGAGACAGCACAACAGATACGCAGTATTTT

d_gene: TRBD1
j_gene: TRBJ1-4
v_gene: TRBV6-5
abundance: once
CDR3aa: CASRDGGQGEKLFF
CDR3nt: TGTGCCAGCAGAGATGGGGGACAGGGGGAAAAACTGTTTTTT

d_gene: TRBD2
j_gene: TRBJ2-1
v_gene: TRBV5-1
abundance: .
CDR3aa: CASSLEAGGAPGYNEQFF
CDR3nt: TGCGCCAGCAGCTTGGAAGCGGGGGGGGCCCCGGGATACAATGAGCAGTTCTTC

d_gene: TRBD1
j_gene: TRBJ2-2
v_gene: TRBV7-9
abundance: .
CDR3aa: CASSSTGTGRTGELFF
CDR3nt: TGTGCCAGCAGTTCTACCGGGACAGGGAGGACCGGGGAGCTGTTTTTT

d_gene: TRBD1
j_gene: TRBJ1-4
v_gene: TRBV29-1
abundance: .
CDR3aa: CSVEINRGRQGKLFF
CDR3nt: TGCAGCGTTGAAATTAACAGGGGGCGCCAGGGAAAACTGTTTTTT

d_gene: .
j_gene: TRBJ1-5
v_gene: TRBV27
abundance: few
CDR3aa: CASSLRGYNQPQHF
CDR3nt: TGTGCCAGCAGTTTAAGGGGTTACAATCAGCCCCAGCATTTT

d_gene: .
j_gene: TRBJ1-5
v_gene: TRBV28
abundance: .
CDR3aa: CASSPYRAGQPQHF
CDR3nt: TGTGCCAGCAGTCCATACAGGGCAGGACAGCCCCAGCATTTT

d_gene: .
j_gene: TRBJ1-3
v_gene: TRBV6-6
abundance: .
CDR3aa: CASSRGAGNTIYF
CDR3nt: TGTGCCAGCAGCCGGGGAGCTGGAAACACCATATATTTT

d_gene: TRBD2
j_gene: TRBJ2-3
v_gene: TRBV12-5
abundance: .
CDR3aa: CASGHPLAENTDTQYF
CDR3nt: TGTGCTAGTGGCCATCCACTAGCGGAGAACACAGATACGCAGTATTTT

d_gene: .
j_gene: TRBJ1-3
v_gene: TRBV6-1
abundance: .
CDR3aa: CASSEYQALSGNTIYF
CDR3nt: TGTGCCAGCAGTGAGTACCAGGCCCTCTCTGGAAACACCATATATTTT